These T cell receptor beta chains were read from a single sample in a study of blood T cell repertoires in COVID-19. Assay used: immunoSEQ multiplex PCR; TCRdb lists only in-frame clones, some missing. The table records about 330,000 clones, 87% of them present only once. The sequencing sample was made of peripheral blood. The receptors were gathered from a man aged 25-40 years with COVID-19, enrolled during active disease. CDR3s include the opening cysteine and the closing phenylalanine or tryptophan. The D gene is left open where the match is weak. The size field is filled for only some rows; it gives once, few, many or a size class.

>.|.|TRBJ1-1|TRBV9
TGTGCCAGCAGCGTCGGGGGGGCTGAAGCTTTCTTT
CASSVGGAEAFF
>.|TRBD2|TRBJ2-3|TRBV3-1/TRBV3-2
TGTGCCAGCAGCCAAAGCGGGAGAGGCACAGATACGCAGTATTTT
CASSQSGRGTDTQYF
>.|TRBD2|TRBJ2-7|TRBV7-2
TGTGCCAGCAGCTTAGTCCCGGGACTAGCGGGAGGCGGGTACGAGCAGTACTTC
CASSLVPGLAGGGYEQYF
>.|.|TRBJ2-1|TRBV10-3
TGTGCCATCATTTCGAGCTCCTACAATGAGCAGTTCTTC
CAIISSSYNEQFF
>few|.|TRBJ2-2|TRBV9
TGTGCCAGCAGCGTACAGGGTACCGGGGAGCTGTTTTTT
CASSVQGTGELFF
>.|.|TRBJ2-2|TRBV10-2
TGCGCCAGCAGCCGATCCGAGACCGGGGAGCTGTTTTTT
CASSRSETGELFF
>.|TRBD1|TRBJ1-5|TRBV10-3
TGTGCCATCAGTGGCGGACAGGGGGATCAGCCCCAGCATTTT
CAISGGQGDQPQHF
>.|TRBD1|TRBJ1-2|TRBV4-3
TGCGCCAGCAGCCAAAGGACAGGGGCTGGCTTCTACACCTTC
CASSQRTGAGFYTF
>once|.|TRBJ1-5|TRBV19
TGTGCCAGTAGGAGGGGGACATCTGGCAATCAGCCCCAGCATTTT
CASRRGTSGNQPQHF
>.|TRBD1|TRBJ1-1|TRBV6-5
TGTGCCAGCTTGGGAACAGGGGCCCGTGAAGCTTTCTTT
CASLGTGAREAFF
>.|.|TRBJ2-5|TRBV25-1
TGTGCCAGCAGTGGTCCGGGGGTGGGAGAGACCCAGTACTTC
CASSGPGVGETQYF
>.|.|TRBJ1-5|TRBV4-1
TGCGCCAGCAGCCAAGGTAGGGAGAGAAATCAGCCCCAGCATTTT
CASSQGRERNQPQHF
>few|TRBD1|TRBJ2-5|TRBV19
TGTGCCAGTCGCGAGACAGGGGGTCAAGAGACCCAGTACTTC
CASRETGGQETQYF
>.|TRBD1|TRBJ1-2|TRBV5-1
TGCGCCAGCAGCACGGACAGGGTACGCGGCTACACCTTC
CASSTDRVRGYTF
>once|.|TRBJ2-1|TRBV2
TGTGCCAGCAGTGAAGTCCAGGGCTCCTACAATGAGCAGTTCTTC
CASSEVQGSYNEQFF
>.|TRBD1|TRBJ1-2|TRBV24-1
TGTGCCACCAGTGACAAGACAGGGGGCGGCTATGGCTACACCTTC
CATSDKTGGGYGYTF
>.|TRBD2|TRBJ2-7|TRBV7-9
TGTGCCAGCAGCTCGCCCCCCGGTATAGCGGGGGATCCCTACGAGCAGTACTTC
CASSSPPGIAGDPYEQYF
>.|TRBD2|TRBJ2-7|TRBV7-2
TGTGCCAGCAGGGGAATAGCGGGGTCCTACGAGCAGTACTTC
CASRGIAGSYEQYF
>few|.|TRBJ1-2|TRBV28
TGTGCCAGCACTTTGACAGACATCTATGGCTACACCTTC
CASTLTDIYGYTF
>.|.|TRBJ2-7|TRBV6-6
TGTGCCAGCAGTTACGGAGAACGGGTCGAGCAGTACTTC
CASSYGERVEQYF
>.|.|TRBJ2-6|TRBV19
TGTGCCAGTAGTATGCTACCTGGGGCCAACGTCCTGACTTTC
CASSMLPGANVLTF
>.|.|TRBJ1-1|TRBV6-5
TGTGCCAGCATTAGCGACACTACTGAAGCTTTCTTT
CASISDTTEAFF
>.|TRBD2|TRBJ2-5|TRBV5-5
TGTGCCAGCAGCTTACGAGCGGGGGCCCAAGAGACCCAGTACTTC
CASSLRAGAQETQYF
>.|.|TRBJ2-7|TRBV7-2
TGTGCCAGCAGCTTAGGGAGGTGGAACTCCTACGAGCAGTACTTC
CASSLGRWNSYEQYF
>few|.|TRBJ1-1|TRBV5-4
TGTGCCAGCAGGAGAGGGGGGGCAGGGAAGGACACTGAAGCTTTCTTT
CASRRGGAGKDTEAFF
>.|.|TRBJ1-2|TRBV5-1
TGCGCCAGCAGCTTGGGACAGGCGGTATCGGATGGCTACACCTTC
CASSLGQAVSDGYTF
>.|TRBD1|TRBJ1-6|TRBV6-5
TGTGCCAGCAGTTACCAACAGGGGGCGATTAATTCACCCCTCCACTTT
CASSYQQGAINSPLHF
>few|TRBD2|TRBJ2-1|TRBV7-3
TGTGCCAGCAGCTTACTAAGCGGGAGACGTGAGCAGTTCTTC
CASSLLSGRREQFF
>.|.|TRBJ2-1|TRBV7-9
TGTGCCAGCAGCGATAGCGGCCTCCGAGGGAACAATGAGCAGTTCTTC
CASSDSGLRGNNEQFF
>once|TRBD2|TRBJ2-1|TRBV2
TGTGCCAGCAGGAGCGGGGGTGTGTACAATGAGCAGTTCTTC
CASRSGGVYNEQFF
>.|.|TRBJ1-2|TRBV7-3
TGTGCCAGCAGCTTCGAGGGTGAGGGCTACACCTTC
CASSFEGEGYTF
>once|.|TRBJ2-2|TRBV6-4
TGTGCCAGCAGTCCGGGGGATGGCACCGGGGAGCTGTTTTTT
CASSPGDGTGELFF
>.|TRBD1|TRBJ2-1|TRBV2
TGTGCCAGCAGTCATTTCGTAGCCGGGACAGGAGTCTACAATGAGCAGTTCTTC
CASSHFVAGTGVYNEQFF
>.|TRBD1|TRBJ1-6|TRBV19
TGTGCCAGTAGTTTATACCGGGACAGGAATTCACCCCTCCACTTT
CASSLYRDRNSPLHF
>.|.|TRBJ1-5|TRBV11-2
TGTGCCAGCAGCTTAGATCCGGGCAGCGGCCAGCCCCAGCATTTT
CASSLDPGSGQPQHF
>.|TRBD1|TRBJ1-1|TRBV4-2
TGTGCCAGCAGCCATGTTCAGGGGGTGGGGAACACTGAAGCTTTCTTT
CASSHVQGVGNTEAFF
>.|.|TRBJ2-7|TRBV5-1
TGCGCCAGCAGTAGACGGGGGACCCCCTACGAGCAGTACTTC
CASSRRGTPYEQYF
>.|TRBD2|TRBJ2-3|TRBV28
TGTGCCAGCACCTCATCACCCCCCGGGACTAGCGGGAGCTGGGATACGCAGTATTTT
CASTSSPPGTSGSWDTQYF
>.|TRBD1|TRBJ1-2|TRBV13
TGTGCCAGCAGCCCAAGGACAGGGAGTTTTTATGGCTACACCTTC
CASSPRTGSFYGYTF